This T cell receptor (beta chain) originates from a study of blood T cell repertoires in COVID-19. Participant-given clinical history determined each cohort assignment. This CDR3 has 13 amino acids. Here immunoSEQ multiplex PCR was the method, and the copy in TCRdb shows in-frame clones only, minus some. The data hold a few hundred thousand clones, with roughly 85% observed a single time. Sequencing used PBMCs or T cells enriched from blood (not recorded which). The gene calls are TRBV21-1 and TRBJ1-1; the D call of TRBD1 is as the table states it, not checked on the DNA. TRBV21-1 represents a pseudogene. The TCR sequence derives from a woman in her 30s who had recovered from COVID-19. The DNA for the CDR3 is TGTGCCAGCAGCAAGGGGGCTTTCGCTGAAGCTTTCTTT. Translated, it gives CASSKGAFAEAFF.